This T cell receptor beta chain was recovered during a study of Tregs in tolerant kidney transplant recipients. Notes on the study in general: In tolerant patients, donor-specific Tregs outgrew total Tregs, suggesting antigen-driven expansion. This study did not directly address biological reproducibility.

Assay: immunoSEQ multiplex PCR; the TCRdb copy retains only in-frame clones and omits some. This sample's table has about 30,000 clones. On this clone: What it binds is unknown. Coverage ceases 3 residues before the CDR3 finishes, and the germline J gene fills in the end.

Germline V gene sequence: CDR1 WSHSY, CDR2 SAAADI. Deletions cut 3 bases from V and 2 bases from J, with 13 bases between. The CDR3 spans 15 residues. CD4+CD25+CD127- Tregs, CD4+CD25- non-Tregs, CD4 and CD8 cells were sorted. This material consisted of CD8+ T cells from blood, taken before the transplant. The chain couples TRBV10-2 to TRBJ1-2, with D possibly being TRBD1 (6 bases). This TCR was sampled from a human donor who received a combined kidney and bone marrow transplant. The CDR3 reads CASSEGPDRNYGYTF. The DNA read from the CDR3 is TGCGCCAGCAGTGAAGGCCCCGACAGGAACTATGGC.